This T cell receptor beta chain was documented in a study of beta chain features in type 1 diabetes. Study information: No age, gender or cell yield differences were seen between patients and healthy donors.

The entirety of the isolated RNA underwent reverse transcription, so expressed TCRB transcripts were sequenced. Only in-frame clones appear in the TCRdb table, and some are missing; sequencing was by immunoSEQ multiplex PCR. The sample contains hundreds of thousands of clones, 30% of which appear only once. Study-wide results and limits: The analysis here could not establish whether HLA type shapes TCRB rearrangement.

This clone was counted between two and nine times. Its antigen is unknown. One heparinised draw, averaging roughly 100 mL, was taken per donor. Sorting of CD4+ naive, central memory, regulatory and stem cell-like memory cells was performed via CD45RO/CCR7/CD25/CD127/CD95/CD27. This CDR3 has 15 amino acids. Trimming removed 0 bases from V and 0 bases from J, with 12 bases in between. Germline loops: CDR1 GTSNPN, CDR2 SVGIG (reference sequence). The chain couples TRBV30 to TRBJ2-7; perhaps TRBD2 as D (6 bases). The source of this sequence is a man between 18 and 29 years old in good health. Sequenced input: naive CD4+ T cells from blood. CDR3 sequence reads: CAWSVPGAGSYEQYF. The CDR3 DNA reads TGTGCCTGGAGTGTACCCGGAGCGGGCTCCTACGAGCAGTACTTC.